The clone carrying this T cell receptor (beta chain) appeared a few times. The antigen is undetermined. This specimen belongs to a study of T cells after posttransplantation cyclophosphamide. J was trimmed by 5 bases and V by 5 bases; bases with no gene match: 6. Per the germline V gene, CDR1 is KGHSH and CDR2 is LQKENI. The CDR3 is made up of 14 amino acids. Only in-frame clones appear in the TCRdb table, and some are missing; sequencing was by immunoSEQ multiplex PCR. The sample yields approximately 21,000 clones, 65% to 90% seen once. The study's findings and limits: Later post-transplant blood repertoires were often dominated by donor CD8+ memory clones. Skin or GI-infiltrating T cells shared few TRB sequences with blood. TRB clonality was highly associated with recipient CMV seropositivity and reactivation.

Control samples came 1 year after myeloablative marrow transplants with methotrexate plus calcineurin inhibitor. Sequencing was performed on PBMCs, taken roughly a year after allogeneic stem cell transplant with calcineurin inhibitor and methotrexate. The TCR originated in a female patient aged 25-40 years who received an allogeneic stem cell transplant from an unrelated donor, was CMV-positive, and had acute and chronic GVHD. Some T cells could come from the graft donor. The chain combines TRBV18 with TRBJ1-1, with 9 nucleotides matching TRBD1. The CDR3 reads CASSSGTGHTEAFF. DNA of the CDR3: TGTGCCAGCTCATCCGGGACAGGGCATACTGAAGCTTTCTTT.